This entry features one TCR beta chain sequence. TCRdb's copy holds only in-frame clones and misses some; the assay was immunoSEQ multiplex PCR. This table holds approximately 200,000 clones, around 83% found once. This specimen belongs to a study of blood T cell repertoires in COVID-19. Overall study context: The study drew acute and convalescent COVID-19 samples from the United States, Italy and Spain. T cells, B-cell-depleted T cells, or PBMCs provided the cDNA or gDNA that served as material.

CDR1 is SEHNR and CDR2 is FQNEAQ in the germline V gene (reference sequence). The CDR3 is 14 residues long. The V and J ends lost 1 base and 1 base respectively, with 7 bases between them. The rearrangement uses TRBV7-9 and TRBJ1-1, with D unresolved. The sequence was obtained from a woman aged 25 to 39 with active or convalescent COVID-19. Sample: peripheral blood. Here the CDR3 DNA reads TGTGCCAGCAGCTTAGGAGTTGGGAACACTGAAGCTTTCTTT. This encodes CASSLGVGNTEAFF.